This T cell receptor (beta chain) was captured in a study of cytotoxic CD8 clonotypes in ibrutinib-treated CLL. Turning to the study itself: Among patients, around 25 responded partially and 2 completely; 15 or so then stayed remitted and around 12 progressed after median roughly 68 months. The response samples were taken once patients had been treated for a median of about 12 months, range 6 to 36.

With respect to this clone: No antigen is known for it.

Findings and limits, study-wide: Sustained-remission and progressing patients were not sampled at matched times.

The table came from immunoSEQ multiplex PCR; TCRdb's copy has only in-frame clones and leaves some out. The table shows some 30,000 clones, with around 76% occurring only once. This CDR3 is 15 amino acids long. Germline V gene data show CDR1 as MNHEY and CDR2 as SMNVEV (reference sequence). Unmatched junction bases numbered 9, after V lost 4 bases and J lost 6 bases. This sequence joins TRBV27 and TRBJ1-5; 7 positions match TRBD1. This sequence was found in a human donor with chronic lymphocytic leukemia. This specimen consisted of PBMCs, obtained after 36 months of ibrutinib treatment. The CDR3 sequence is CASSSMQGVSQPQHF. CDR3 sequence (DNA): TGTGCCAGCAGTTCCATGCAGGGGGTAAGTCAGCCCCAGCATTTT.